This entry describes one TCR beta chain. Its matching antigen is unknown. The CDR3 consists of 14 residues. The V and J ends lost 3 bases and 3 bases, in that order; junction bases with no gene match: 3. In germline, CDR1 is SGHNT, CDR2 YYREEE (reference sequence). These data originate in a study of long-term antiretroviral therapy in people with HIV. Whole-study results and caveats: Clones showing expansion before ART dominated the repertoire at all time points.

With survey level as its setting, the immunoSEQ assay was v3.0. Some clones are missing from TCRdb's copy, which holds only in-frame ones; the method was immunoSEQ multiplex PCR. Of roughly 20,000 clones in the sample, 79% were seen once. This receptor was identified in a middle-aged woman with HIV. The gene calls are TRBV5-4 and TRBJ1-1; 9 nucleotides line up with TRBD1. The sequences come from unsorted PBMCs, collected 2.3 years after starting antiretroviral therapy. The CDR3 region is CASSWGQGDTEAFF. CDR3 nucleotides: TGTGCCAGCAGCTGGGGACAGGGCGACACTGAAGCTTTCTTT.